This T cell receptor (beta chain) was recorded in a study of early T cells in non-severe SARS-CoV-2 infection. Overall study findings and caveats: Reliance on VDJdb matching favored anti-spike CD8 responses; private and CD4 specificities were missed.

TCRdb independently ran MiXCR on the 5' RACE reads; one entry per CDR3 protein. The sample comprises approximately 65,000 distinct CDR3 sequences, approximately 13% of which are singletons, and around 15% rests with the top ten. The germline V gene encodes CDR1 SGHKS and CDR2 YYEKEE (reference sequence). The V gene lost 2 bases and the J gene lost 7 bases, with 16 bases spanning the gap. The CDR3 covers 14 residues. A word on this clonotype: Its specificity is unknown.

The chain recombines TRBV5-5 with TRBJ2-7, with no clear D. The sequenced sample was whole blood. The TCR was taken from an adult who was a healthcare worker with PCR-confirmed SARS-CoV-2 infection or an uninfected control (not recorded which). The DNA for the CDR3 is TGTGCCAGCAGCTTCGGACCCCCTGGTATGGAGCAGTACTTC. It translates to CASSFGPPGMEQYF. The full variable domain, completed using reference TRBV5-5 and TRBJ2-7, is DAGVTQSPTHLIKTRGQQVTLRCSPISGHKSVSWYQQVLGQGPQFIFQYYEKEERGRGNFPDRFSARQFPNYSSELNVNALLLGDSALYLCASSFGPPGMEQYFGPGTRLTVT.